The TCR beta chain described here comes from a study of Tregs in tolerant kidney transplant recipients. Unstimulated Tregs (CD4+CD25+CD127-) and CD4+CD25- non-Tregs were sorted from PBMCs. The CDR3 contains 15 residues. V gave up 0 bases and J gave up 0 bases, with 9 bases separating them. Looked up from germline, CDR1 is MRHNA and CDR2 is SNTAGT. Clones were sequenced by immunoSEQ multiplex PCR, and TCRdb holds only the in-frame ones, with some missing. The data show approximately 60,000 clones, with 83% seen just once and approximately 4.7% held by the top ten. The J gene is TRBJ2-7, the V gene TRBV6-4; TRBD2 is a possible D gene (6 bases). The sequenced sample consisted of CD4+ T cells from blood. The source is a human donor in good health. The CDR3 region has the DNA TGTGCCAGCAGTGACTCGGCGGGACCCTCCTACGAGCAGTACTTC. Protein sequence: CASSDSAGPSYEQYF.